The 10 T cell receptor beta chains given below trace back to one sample, sequenced in a study of blood T cell repertoires in COVID-19 (dated by TCRdb to about 2020). Library preparation employed the immunoSEQ multiplex PCR assay. TCRdb mirrors the immuneACCESS table, restricted to in-frame sequences. Some clones are absent from its copies; in checked studies, under half trace to an unresolved V gene, and the reason for the others is unknown. For this sample the table gives fewer than 50,000 clones, of which over 65% were detected only once. The leading ten clones occupy more than 55% of the sample. The sequencing sample was made of peripheral blood. The source is an elderly man with acute or convalescent COVID-19.

V gene TRBV24-1 combines with J gene TRBJ2-3, with 9 nucleotides matching TRBD1. Germline CDR1 reads KGHDR; CDR2 reads SFDVKD. V lost 4 bases to trimming and J lost 2 bases; unmatched junction nucleotides: 9. The CDR3 totals 17 residues. The CDR3 region has the DNA TGTGCCACCAGTGACGGACAGGGGACGCTAACCACAGATACGCAGTATTTT. This gives the protein CATSDGQGTLTTDTQYF.

This chain joins TRBV7-2 and TRBJ2-7; 7 bases line up with TRBD2. The CDR3 contains 16 residues. CDR1 and CDR2 (germline): SGHTA, FQGNSA. Trimming cost V 1 base and J 3 bases; bases outside gene matches: 9. The CDR3 sequence: CASSLGPGTILYEQYF. DNA of the CDR3: TGTGCCAGCAGCTTAGGCCCCGGGACTATCCTCTACGAGCAGTACTTC.

V gene TRBV7-2 combines with J gene TRBJ2-1, with 8 nucleotides matching TRBD2. With 5 bases clipped from V and 3 bases from J, the junction kept 6 bases outside the gene matches. CDR3 length: 15 amino acids. Germline CDR1 SGHTA, CDR2 FQGNSA. The CDR3: CASSITSGFYNEQFF. In nucleotides, the CDR3 is TGTGCCAGCAGCATTACTAGCGGTTTCTACAATGAGCAGTTCTTC.

The gene calls are TRBV7-2 and TRBJ2-7; 9 bases agree with TRBD2. V shed 1 base and J 2 bases; nucleotides not matched to a gene: 3. CDR3 size: 15 residues. Germline V gene data show CDR1 as SGHTA and CDR2 as FQGNSA. This chain's CDR3 is CASSLVAGAAYEQYF. In nucleotides, the CDR3 is TGTGCCAGCAGCTTAGTAGCGGGAGCTGCCTACGAGCAGTACTTC.

This clone was observed a handful of times. The rearrangement links TRBV6-5 to TRBJ2-1; tentatively, D is TRBD2 (6 bases). The CDR3 covers 14 residues. The germline gives CDR1 MNHEY, CDR2 SVGAGI. V was shortened by 7 bases and J by 0 bases, with 10 bases between the two germline ends. CDR3 sequence reads: CASIMTSSYNEQFF. DNA for the CDR3: TGTGCCAGCATTATGACTAGCTCCTACAATGAGCAGTTCTTC.

This chain joins TRBV10-3 and TRBJ2-2; unclear D gene. The CDR3 contains 14 residues. CDR1 and CDR2 (germline): ENHRY, SYGVKD. V was pared by 4 bases and J by 0 bases, with 6 bases between. CDR3 in DNA: TGTGCCATCAGTGGTCAGGCGAACACCGGGGAGCTGTTTTTT. Protein product: CAISGQANTGELFF.

Here the CDR3 reads CASTREGGNYGYTF. The CDR3 DNA sequence: TGTGCCAGCACCCGGGAGGGGGGGAATTATGGCTACACCTTC. The rearrangement links TRBV5-4 to TRBJ1-2; TRBD1 is a possible D gene (6 bases). V lost 6 bases and J lost 5, with 17 bases in between. Looked up from germline, CDR1 is SGHNT and CDR2 is YYREEE (reference sequence). This CDR3 spans 14 amino acids. Drawing the rest from reference TRBV5-4 and TRBJ1-2, the complete variable domain is ETGVTQSPTHLIKTRGQQVTLRCSSQSGHNTVSWYQQALGQGPQFIFQYYREEENGRGNFPPRFSGLQFPNYSSELNVNALELDDSALYLCASTREGGNYGYTFGSGTRLTVV.

V and J are TRBV28 and TRBJ1-2; 7 bases agree with TRBD1. The germline V gene encodes CDR1 MDHEN and CDR2 SYDVKM. This CDR3 region has 12 residues. With V trimmed by 4 bases and J by 4 bases, 0 bases remained unmatched. The CDR3 is CASSSGGYGYTF. CDR3 in DNA: TGTGCCAGCAGTTCAGGGGGCTATGGCTACACCTTC.

The chain joins TRBV4-3 to TRBJ2-5, with 10 positions matching TRBD1. V was clipped by 4 bases and J by 4 bases; unmatched bases: 0. The CDR3 has 13 residues. CDR1 and CDR2 (germline): LGHNA, YSLEER. Here the CDR3 reads CASSRDRGETQYF. CDR3 nucleotide sequence: TGCGCCAGCAGCCGGGACAGGGGAGAGACCCAGTACTTC.

This chain joins TRBV19 and TRBJ2-1; D remains ambiguous. Germline lookup yields CDR1 LNHDA and CDR2 SQIVND (reference sequence). V was trimmed by 4 bases and J by 2 bases, leaving 15 bases between them. CDR3 length: 16 amino acids. CDR3 loop: CASSTPAQIPYNEQFF. In DNA form, the CDR3 reads TGTGCCAGTAGTACCCCCGCCCAGATCCCCTACAATGAGCAGTTCTTC.